This T cell receptor beta chain derives from a study of blood T cell repertoires in COVID-19. Trimming took off 5 bases at V and 3 bases at J, with 11 bases between the two ends. The CDR3 is made up of 14 amino acids. CDR1 is SQVTM, CDR2 ANQGSEA, per germline. The repertoire was sequenced with immunoSEQ multiplex PCR; TCRdb's copy has only in-frame clones and lacks some. The profile shows about 380,000 clones, 88% of them singletons. Cohorts were determined from participant-reported clinical history. This rearrangement joins TRBV29-1 to TRBJ1-6; weak D call: TRBD1 (6 bases). Sequenced sample: PBMCs or T cells enriched from blood (not recorded which). This TCR was recovered from a woman between 18 and 30 years old who had recovered from COVID-19. As DNA, the CDR3 is TGCAGCGTTAGGGGGGGCGACTATAATTCACCCCTCCACTTT. Translating gives CSVRGGDYNSPLHF.